This paragraph covers one T cell receptor (beta chain) sequence. There are 15 residues in the CDR3. Germline CDR1 reads SGHRS; CDR2 reads YFSETQ. V was clipped by 1 base and J by 2 bases; unmatched bases: 4. The table came from immunoSEQ multiplex PCR; TCRdb's copy has only in-frame clones and leaves some out. The sample shows approximately 190,000 clones, approximately 84% of them seen only once. The source of the sample is a study of blood T cell repertoires in COVID-19. Sequencing input: peripheral blood. The sequence was collected from a woman aged 70 to 79 with active or convalescent COVID-19. V is TRBV5-1 and J is TRBJ2-5; TRBD2 agrees at 8 bases. CDR3 DNA sequence: TGCGCCAGCAGCTTGACGGTAGCGGGACAAGAGACCCAGTACTTC. This sequence encodes CASSLTVAGQETQYF.